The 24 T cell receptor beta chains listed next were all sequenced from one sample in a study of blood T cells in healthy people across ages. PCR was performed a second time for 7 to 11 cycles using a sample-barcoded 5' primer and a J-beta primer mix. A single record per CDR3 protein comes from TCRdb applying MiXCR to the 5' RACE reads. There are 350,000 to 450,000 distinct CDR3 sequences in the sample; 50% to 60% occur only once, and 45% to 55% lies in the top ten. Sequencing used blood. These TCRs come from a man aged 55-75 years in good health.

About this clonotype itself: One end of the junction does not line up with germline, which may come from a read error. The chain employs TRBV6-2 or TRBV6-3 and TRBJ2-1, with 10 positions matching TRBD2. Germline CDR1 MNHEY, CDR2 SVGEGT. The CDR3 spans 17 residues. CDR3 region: CAGSYSRGSGRPHEQFF. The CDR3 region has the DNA TGTGCCGGCAGTTACTCTCGGGGTAGCGGGAGGCCCCATGAGCAGTTCTTC.

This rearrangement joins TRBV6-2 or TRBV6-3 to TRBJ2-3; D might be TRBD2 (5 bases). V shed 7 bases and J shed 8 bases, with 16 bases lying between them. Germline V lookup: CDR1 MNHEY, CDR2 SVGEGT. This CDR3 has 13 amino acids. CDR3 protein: CASTRLIRGTQYF. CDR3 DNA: TGTGCCAGCACCCGGCTTATCCGGGGTACGCAGTATTTT.

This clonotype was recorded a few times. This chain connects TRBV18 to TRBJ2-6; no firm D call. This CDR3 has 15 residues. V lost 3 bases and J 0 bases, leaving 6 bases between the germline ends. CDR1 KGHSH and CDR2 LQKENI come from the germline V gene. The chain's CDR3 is CASSPRSSGANVLTF. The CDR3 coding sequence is TGTGCCAGCTCACCTCGGAGCTCTGGGGCCAACGTCCTGACTTTC.

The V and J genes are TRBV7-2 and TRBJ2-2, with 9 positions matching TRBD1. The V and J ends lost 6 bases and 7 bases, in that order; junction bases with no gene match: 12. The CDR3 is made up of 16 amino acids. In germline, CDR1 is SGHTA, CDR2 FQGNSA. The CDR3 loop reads CASRPRSQGANGELFF. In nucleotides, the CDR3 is TGTGCCAGCAGACCTAGGTCACAGGGGGCGAACGGGGAGCTGTTTTTT.

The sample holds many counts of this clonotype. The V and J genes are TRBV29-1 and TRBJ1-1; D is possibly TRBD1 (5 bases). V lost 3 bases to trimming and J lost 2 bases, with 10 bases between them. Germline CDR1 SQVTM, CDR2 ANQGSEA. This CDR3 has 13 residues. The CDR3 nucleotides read TGCAGCGTTGAGCGACAGCAAAACACTGAAGCTTTCTTT. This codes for CSVERQQNTEAFF.

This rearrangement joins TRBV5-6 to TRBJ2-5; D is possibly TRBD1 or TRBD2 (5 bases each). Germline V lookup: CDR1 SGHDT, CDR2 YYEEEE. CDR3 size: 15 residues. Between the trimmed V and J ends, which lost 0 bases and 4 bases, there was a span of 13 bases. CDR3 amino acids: CASSLEVRGAETQYF. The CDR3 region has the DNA TGTGCCAGCAGCTTGGAAGTGAGGGGTGCAGAGACCCAGTACTTC.

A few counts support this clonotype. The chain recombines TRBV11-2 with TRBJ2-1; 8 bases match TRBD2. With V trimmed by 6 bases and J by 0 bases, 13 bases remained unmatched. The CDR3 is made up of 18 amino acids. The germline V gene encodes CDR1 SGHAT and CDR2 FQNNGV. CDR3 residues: CASSPRGSGVSSYNEQFF. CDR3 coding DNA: TGTGCCAGCAGTCCCCGGGGTAGCGGGGTCAGCTCCTACAATGAGCAGTTCTTC.

The chain's CDR3 is CASSEATGRETQYF. Here the CDR3 DNA reads TGTGCCAGCAGCGAAGCGACAGGGAGGGAGACCCAGTACTTC. The chain has TRBV7-2 and TRBJ2-5; D may be TRBD1 (7 bases). Trimming removed 5 bases from V and 5 bases from J, with 15 bases in between. CDR3 length: 14 amino acids. Germline V gene data show CDR1 as SGHTA and CDR2 as FQGNSA.

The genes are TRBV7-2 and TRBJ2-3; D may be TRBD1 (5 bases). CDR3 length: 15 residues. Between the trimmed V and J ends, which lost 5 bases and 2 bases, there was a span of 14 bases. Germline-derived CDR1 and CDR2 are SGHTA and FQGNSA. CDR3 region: CASSARARTTDTQYF. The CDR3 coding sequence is TGTGCCAGCAGCGCCAGGGCGCGGACCACAGATACGCAGTATTTT.

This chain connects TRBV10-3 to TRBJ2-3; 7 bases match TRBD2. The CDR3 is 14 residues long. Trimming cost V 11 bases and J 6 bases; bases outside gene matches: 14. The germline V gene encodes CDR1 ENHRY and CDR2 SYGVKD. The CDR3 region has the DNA TGTGCCGCCCGGGCCTCAGCGGGGCCCGATACGCAGTATTTT. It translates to CAARASAGPDTQYF.

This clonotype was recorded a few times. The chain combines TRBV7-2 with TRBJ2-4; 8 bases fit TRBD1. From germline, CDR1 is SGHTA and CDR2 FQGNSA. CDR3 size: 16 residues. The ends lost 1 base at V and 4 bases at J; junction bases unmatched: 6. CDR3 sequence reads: CASSLESGQVKNIQYF. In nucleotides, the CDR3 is TGTGCCAGCAGCTTAGAGTCGGGACAGGTGAAAAACATTCAGTACTTC. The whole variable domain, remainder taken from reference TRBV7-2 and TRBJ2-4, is GAGVSQSPSNKVTEKGKDVELRCDPISGHTALYWYRQSLGQGLEFLIYFQGNSAPDKSGLPSDRFSAERTGGSVSTLTIQRTQQEDSAVYLCASSLESGQVKNIQYFGAGTRLSVL.

The CDR3 protein is CASSFGDGRPGANVLTF. As DNA, the CDR3 is TGTGCCAGCAGTTTCGGTGACGGCCGCCCTGGGGCCAACGTCCTGACTTTC. The chain uses TRBV6-5 and TRBJ2-6; D remains ambiguous. V was cut by 4 bases and J by 2 bases, with 15 bases left in between. This CDR3 contains 17 residues. The germline CDR1 and CDR2 sequences are MNHEY and SVGAGI.

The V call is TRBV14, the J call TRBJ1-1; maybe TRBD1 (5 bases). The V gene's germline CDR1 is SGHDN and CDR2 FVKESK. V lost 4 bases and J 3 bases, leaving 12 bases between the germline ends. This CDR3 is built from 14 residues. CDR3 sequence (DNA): TGTGCCAGCAGCCCCGAGGGACCCCACACTGAAGCTTTCTTT. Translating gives CASSPEGPHTEAFF.

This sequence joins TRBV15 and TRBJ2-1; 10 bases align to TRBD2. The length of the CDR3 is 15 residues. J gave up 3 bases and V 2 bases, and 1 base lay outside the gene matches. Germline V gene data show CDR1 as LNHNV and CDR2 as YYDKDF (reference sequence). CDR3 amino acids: CATSRSSGSYNEQFF. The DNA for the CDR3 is TGTGCCACCAGCAGATCTAGCGGGAGCTACAATGAGCAGTTCTTC.

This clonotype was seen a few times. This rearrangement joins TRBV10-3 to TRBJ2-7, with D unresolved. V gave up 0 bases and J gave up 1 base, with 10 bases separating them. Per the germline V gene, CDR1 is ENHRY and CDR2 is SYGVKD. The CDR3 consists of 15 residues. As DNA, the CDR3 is TGTGCCATCAGTGAGTCGTTCGCAGAATCCTACGAGCAGTACTTC. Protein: CAISESFAESYEQYF.

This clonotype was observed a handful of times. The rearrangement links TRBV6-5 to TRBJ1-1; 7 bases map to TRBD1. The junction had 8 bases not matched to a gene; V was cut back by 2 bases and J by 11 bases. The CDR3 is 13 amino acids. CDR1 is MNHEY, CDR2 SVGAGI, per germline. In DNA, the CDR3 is TGTGCCAGCAGTTACGAAGGGGGCGCGATGGCTTTCTTT. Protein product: CASSYEGGAMAFF.

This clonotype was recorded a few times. CDR3 residues: CATSDSSGRTYNEQFF. As DNA, the CDR3 is TGTGCCACCAGTGATTCCAGCGGGAGAACCTACAATGAGCAGTTCTTC. The chain joins TRBV24-1 to TRBJ2-1, with 8 bases identical to TRBD2. The length of the CDR3 is 16 residues. Germline V CDR1 and CDR2: KGHDR, SFDVKD. V shed 2 bases, J shed 2 bases, and the junction held 4 bases outside the gene matches.

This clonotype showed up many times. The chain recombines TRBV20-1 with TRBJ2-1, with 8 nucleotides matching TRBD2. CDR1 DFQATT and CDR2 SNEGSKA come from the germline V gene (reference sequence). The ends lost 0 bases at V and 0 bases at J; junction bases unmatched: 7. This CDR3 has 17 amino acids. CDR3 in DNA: TGCAGTGCTAGAGATCGGGAGGGTGTCAGCTCCTACAATGAGCAGTTCTTC. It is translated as CSARDREGVSSYNEQFF.

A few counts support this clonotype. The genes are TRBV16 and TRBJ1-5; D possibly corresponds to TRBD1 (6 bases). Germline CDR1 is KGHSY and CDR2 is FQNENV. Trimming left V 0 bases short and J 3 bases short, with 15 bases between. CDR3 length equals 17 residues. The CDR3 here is CASSQSVSRDINQPQHF. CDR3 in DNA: TGTGCCAGCAGCCAATCAGTTTCCCGGGACATCAATCAGCCCCAGCATTTT. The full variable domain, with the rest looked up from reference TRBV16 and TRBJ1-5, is GEEVAQTPKHLVRGEGQKAKLYCAPIKGHSYVFWYQQVLKNEFKFLISFQNENVFDETGMPKERFSAKCLPNSPCSLEIQATKLEDSAVYFCASSQSVSRDINQPQHFGDGTRLSIL.

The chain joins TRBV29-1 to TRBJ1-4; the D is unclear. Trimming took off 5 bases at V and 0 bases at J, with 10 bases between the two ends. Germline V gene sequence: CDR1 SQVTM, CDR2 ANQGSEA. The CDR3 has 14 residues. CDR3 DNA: TGCAGCGTTTCACAGCTTGCAACTAATGAAAAACTGTTTTTT. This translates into CSVSQLATNEKLFF.

CDR3 region: CASSAVGLINQPQHF. The DNA for the CDR3 is TGTGCCAGCAGTGCGGTGGGGCTCATCAATCAGCCCCAGCATTTT. This chain links TRBV2 with TRBJ1-5; a weak D match, TRBD1 (5 bases). Germline V gene data show CDR1 as SNHLY and CDR2 as FYNNEI. The V and J ends lost 4 bases and 3 bases respectively, with 13 bases between them. The length of the CDR3 is 15 residues.

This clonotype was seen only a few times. The CDR3 loop reads CASSLNADTQYF. CDR3 DNA: TGCGCCAGCAGCTTGAACGCAGATACGCAGTATTTT. V is TRBV5-1 and J is TRBJ2-3; D is ambiguous. V was shortened by 1 base and J by 4 bases, with 4 bases between the two germline ends. Germline V gives CDR1 SGHRS, CDR2 YFSETQ. There are 12 residues in the CDR3.

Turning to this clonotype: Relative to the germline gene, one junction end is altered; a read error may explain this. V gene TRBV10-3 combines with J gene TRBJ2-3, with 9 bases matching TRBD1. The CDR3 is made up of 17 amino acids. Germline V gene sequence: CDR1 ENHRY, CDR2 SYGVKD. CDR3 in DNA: TGTGCCAGCAGTCCCCGGCGACAGGGGGGAGGCACAGATACGCAGTATTTT. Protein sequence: CASSPRRQGGGTDTQYF.

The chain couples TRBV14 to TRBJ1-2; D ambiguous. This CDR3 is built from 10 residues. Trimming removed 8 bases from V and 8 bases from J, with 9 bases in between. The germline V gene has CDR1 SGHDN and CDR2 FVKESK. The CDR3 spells CASLGSGYTF. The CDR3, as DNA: TGTGCCAGCCTTGGGAGCGGCTACACCTTC.